Shown below are 7 T cell receptor beta chains from a single sample sequenced in a study of CD8 T cells in Susac syndrome. After extraction with the RNeasy kit, roughly 0.5 to 1 ug of the RNA was reverse transcribed using random hexamers. TCRdb analysed the immunoSEQ multiplex PCR reads with MiXCR anew, one entry per CDR3 protein. The sample lists about 400,000 distinct CDR3 sequences; about 85% were seen once. The sequencing input was CD8+ T cells from PBMCs. The receptors derive from a human donor with multiple sclerosis.

For the CDR3, the DNA is TGTGCCAGCAGCTTAGGACAGGGGGTGACCCAGTACTTC. Its protein is CASSLGQGVTQYF. The chain is built from TRBV13 and TRBJ2-5; 8 bases line up with TRBD1. Per the germline V gene, CDR1 is PRHDT and CDR2 is FYEKMQ (reference sequence). The CDR3 covers 13 residues. After removal of 0 bases from V and 7 bases from J, the junction contained 1 base not matched to a gene.

Notes on this clonotype: Mismatch with germline at one junction end may stem from a read error. This chain uses TRBV4-1 with TRBJ1-2; D remains ambiguous. The CDR3 contains 13 residues. Germline loops: CDR1 MGHRA, CDR2 YSYEKL. The CDR3 region is CTSSQDKLYGYTF. DNA for the CDR3: TGCACCAGCAGCCAAGATAAGCTCTATGGCTACACCTTC.

This clonotype was observed a handful of times. This chain connects TRBV6-1 to TRBJ2-5; 7 bases are a match to TRBD1. CDR3 length: 15 amino acids. V lost 6 bases and J lost 2; bases outside the gene matches: 9. Germline V gene lookup returns CDR1 MNHNS and CDR2 SASEGT. The CDR3 nucleotides read TGTGCCAGCAGCCCTAGACAGGGCGAGCAAGAGACCCAGTACTTC. This encodes CASSPRQGEQETQYF.

J is TRBJ1-3 and V is TRBV4-1; a weak D match, TRBD1 (6 bases). The CDR3 length is 17 residues. Deletions cut 4 bases from V and 0 bases from J, with 16 bases between. The germline V gene has CDR1 MGHRA and CDR2 YSYEKL. The CDR3 here is CASSPAGGSHSGNTIYF. CDR3 nucleotides: TGCGCCAGCAGCCCTGCGGGGGGCTCCCACTCTGGAAACACCATATATTTT.

The chain links TRBV7-8 to TRBJ2-7; no clear D gene. The CDR3 consists of 16 residues. CDR1 is SGHVS, CDR2 FQNEAQ, per germline. Trimming removed 0 bases from V and 1 base from J, with 13 bases in between. The CDR3 loop reads CASSLAGIQNSYEQYF. DNA of the CDR3: TGTGCCAGCAGCTTAGCGGGGATTCAAAATTCCTACGAGCAGTACTTC.

This clonotype was counted a few times. The chain is built from TRBV5-1 and TRBJ1-1; D is undetermined. There are 13 residues in the CDR3. Trimming removed 3 bases at V and 0 bases at J, with 6 bases between. Germline values: CDR1 SGHRS, CDR2 YFSETQ. The DNA of the CDR3 is TGCGCCAGCAGCTCGGCGGTGAACACTGAAGCTTTCTTT. It codes for CASSSAVNTEAFF.

The chain uses TRBV7-2 and TRBJ2-2; TRBD1 agrees at 7 bases. J gave up 2 bases and V 2 bases, and 8 bases lay outside the gene matches. CDR3 length equals 17 residues. Germline V gene sequence: CDR1 SGHTA, CDR2 FQGNSA. The CDR3, as DNA: TGTGCCAGCAGCTTATCCCGGGACAGACCTAACACCGGGGAGCTGTTTTTT. It specifies CASSLSRDRPNTGELFF.